One and the same sample provided the 3 T cell receptor beta chains below, sequenced in a study of T cell changes during pregnancy in multiple sclerosis. Profiling relied on immunoSEQ multiplex PCR, and the TCRdb table lists in-frame clones only, not all of them. This repertoire shows 100,000 or so clones, about nine tenths found once; its top ten account for 0.7% to 0.9%. The sequencing used peripheral blood, collected in the second trimester of pregnancy. The receptors were gathered from a female donor in good health, enrolled as a control in a pregnancy study.

CDR3: CASRTTGGGNQPQHF. The CDR3 DNA reads TGTGCCAGCAGGACAACAGGGGGTGGCAATCAGCCCCAGCATTTT. V usage is TRBV7-2 and J usage is TRBJ1-5; TRBD1 aligns across 8 bases. CDR1 is SGHTA and CDR2 is FQGNSA in the germline V gene. J lost 2 bases, V lost 6 bases, and 6 bases had no gene match. The CDR3 consists of 15 residues.

About this clone: The same CDR3 also results from other DNA sequences found in this sample. The gene calls are TRBV4-3 and TRBJ2-3, with a possible D match to TRBD2 (6 bases). Germline V gene sequence: CDR1 LGHNA, CDR2 YSLEER. Trimming left V 4 bases short and J 4 bases short, with 21 bases between. CDR3 length: 17 amino acids. CDR3 loop: CASSRALSGSGADTQYF. The CDR3 nucleotides read TGCGCCAGCAGCCGAGCTCTTAGCGGAAGTGGCGCAGATACGCAGTATTTT.

This clone has only one observation. The gene calls are TRBV30 and TRBJ1-5; 9 bases line up with TRBD1. Germline CDR1 reads GTSNPN; CDR2 reads SVGIG (reference sequence). The ends lost 1 base at V and 6 bases at J; junction bases unmatched: 16. The CDR3 runs 18 residues. The CDR3 DNA sequence: TGTGCCTGGAGTGCCGTACAGGGGGCGAGGTGGAAGGGTCAGCCCCAGCATTTT. Translating gives CAWSAVQGARWKGQPQHF.